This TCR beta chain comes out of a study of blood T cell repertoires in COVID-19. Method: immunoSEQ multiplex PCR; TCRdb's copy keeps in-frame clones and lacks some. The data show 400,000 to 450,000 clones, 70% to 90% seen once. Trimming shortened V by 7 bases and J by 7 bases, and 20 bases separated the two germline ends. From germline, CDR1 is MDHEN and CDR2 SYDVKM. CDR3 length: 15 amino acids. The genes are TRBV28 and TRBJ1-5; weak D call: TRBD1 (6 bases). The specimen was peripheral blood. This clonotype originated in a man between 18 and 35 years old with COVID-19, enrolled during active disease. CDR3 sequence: CASTPTQGKRQPQHF. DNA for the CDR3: TGTGCCAGCACCCCCACCCAGGGGAAGAGACAGCCCCAGCATTTT. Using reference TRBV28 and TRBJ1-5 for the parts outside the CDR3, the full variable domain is DVKVTQSSRYLVKRTGEKVFLECVQDMDHENMFWYRQDPGLGLRLIYFSYDVKMKEKGDIPEGYSVSREKKERFSLILESASTNQTSMYLCASTPTQGKRQPQHFGDGTRLSIL.